This T cell receptor (beta chain) was profiled in a study of T cells expressing NK-cell markers (dated by TCRdb to 2018 to 2020). Regarding the study in general: TCR beta-chain repertoires were profiled in sorted CD3+CD56+NKG2C+, CD3+CD56+NKG2C- and CD3+CD56-NKG2C+ T-cell subsets from several donors. Among the eight sequenced donors, only one was HCMV-seronegative, while the other seven were HCMV-seropositive. All eight donors whose samples were sequenced were randomly selected healthy volunteers, three of them men and five women. Libraries were sequenced as 2 x 150 bp reads on Illumina HiSeq 2000/2500, MiSeq or NextSeq. Results the study describes overall, beyond this receptor: Whether the expanded NKG2C-expressing T cell clones were specific for HCMV antigens was left unclear. Those dominant clonotypes were again the most abundant among CD3+CD56-NKG2C+ cells in several donors, at about 25-65%. For more than 5 donors, the dominant CD3+CD56+NKG2C+ clonotypes were among the top 10 CD8+ clonotypes and accounted for roughly 1.0-7.5% of CD8+ T cells.

The CDR3 runs 14 amino acids, cysteine and phenylalanine included. No DNA is listed. Based on the germline V gene, the CDR1 and CDR2 sequences are MNHEY and SVGAGI. To determine HCMV serostatus, a commercial ELISA kit was used to detect HCMV-specific IgG in serum. Peripheral blood mononuclear cells were isolated from blood by Ficoll density gradient centrifugation. The instrument was an Illumina HiSeq 2000. 5'RACE template switching, by which a universal primer site and unique molecular identifiers were added, was used to make TCR beta cDNA libraries. cDNA synthesis was primed from the TCR beta constant segment and was followed by two successive PCR amplification steps. On the authors' methods: MIGEC was used to demultiplex reads and group the reads by UMI, and MiTCR was used to assemble and quantify clonotypes. To exclude erroneous sequences, any TCR cDNA sequence not supported by at least two reads was discarded. The tcR package was used for downstream repertoire analysis, and clonotypes were matched between fractions using CDR3 nucleotide sequence together with V segment. VDJmatch was used to annotate antigen specificity against VDJdb, with one amino acid substitution in CDR3 allowed. TCRdb reprocessed the public reads and reports one entry per CDR3 protein sequence, without DNA. TCRdb's processing, not the study's, gives the V and J calls here. The sample table records roughly 390,000 distinct CDR3 sequences. The leading ten clones occupy around 11% of the sample.

About this clonotype: Its recognized antigen is unknown.

Sequenced material: blood T cells: a sorted CD56 or NKG2C T cell subset, CD4+ or CD8+ T cells, or bulk PBMC T cells (not recorded which). Recombination joined TRBV6-5 with TRBJ1-1; the TCRdb D gene call, TRBD1, has no DNA to confirm it. This receptor was identified in a woman aged 50 to 65 in good health. Donor details come from another sample of the same person, matched by shared clones. The CDR3: CATKGRSLWGEAFF.